These T cell receptor beta chains were read from a single sample in a study of blood T cell repertoires in COVID-19. Method: immunoSEQ multiplex PCR; TCRdb's copy keeps in-frame clones and lacks some. This sample carries around 81,000 clones, 65% to 90% of them seen once, and the ten largest clones take around 38%. Sequencing input: peripheral blood. The receptors come from an elderly man with acute or convalescent COVID-19. Both conserved end residues are part of each CDR3. Fields, in order: CDR3 protein, CDR3 DNA, J gene, V gene, clone size, D gene. A D gene is named only where the DNA matches it firmly. The size of a clone is reported for some rows only, either as once, few or many, or as a class for expanded clones.

CASSLTENTEAFF	TGTGCCAGCAGTTTGACAGAGAACACTGAAGCTTTCTTT	TRBJ1-1	TRBV27	-	-
CAWSPGVIEKLFF	TGTGCCTGGAGTCCCGGGGTGATTGAAAAACTGTTTTTT	TRBJ1-4	TRBV30	once	-
CASSNSRQVGNEKLFF	TGTGCCAGTAGTAACTCTCGACAGGTGGGCAATGAAAAACTGTTTTTT	TRBJ1-4	TRBV19	-	-
CATKLPGGEGRLFF	TGTGCCACCAAATTACCCGGGGGAGAGGGTCGGCTGTTTTTT	TRBJ2-2	TRBV19	-	-
CASSPGTIGTQYF	TGTGCCAGCAGCCCTGGGACTATCGGGACCCAGTACTTC	TRBJ2-5	TRBV5-4	-	TRBD2
CSASITSGTDTQYF	TGCAGTGCTAGTATAACTAGCGGCACAGATACGCAGTATTTT	TRBJ2-3	TRBV20-1	-	TRBD2
CASSPSTDTQYF	TGTGCCAGCAGCCCAAGCACAGATACGCAGTATTTT	TRBJ2-3	TRBV9	-	-
CASSQPRDSFRDTQYF	TGTGCCAGCAGCCAACCCCGGGACTCATTCAGGGATACGCAGTATTTT	TRBJ2-3	TRBV14	-	-
CASSTPTGAGYTF	TGTGCCAGCAGTACACCTACAGGGGCCGGCTACACCTTC	TRBJ1-2	TRBV28	-	TRBD1
CASSYSAGRIEQYF	TGTGCCAGCAGTTACTCTGCAGGGCGCATCGAGCAGTACTTC	TRBJ2-7	TRBV6-5	-	-
CASSWTGTEYEQYF	TGTGCCAGCAGCTGGACCGGGACAGAATACGAGCAGTACTTC	TRBJ2-7	TRBV7-9	-	TRBD1
CASSLSGGRTLYGYTF	TGTGCCAGCAGTTTATCGGGGGGGCGGACCCTCTATGGCTACACCTTC	TRBJ1-2	TRBV27	-	-
CASSYSIQGTPLHF	TGTGCCAGCAGTTACTCGATCCAGGGAACACCCCTCCACTTT	TRBJ1-6	TRBV6-5	-	-
CASSLSGVAGGRDEQYF	TGTGCCAGCAGCTTATCTGGTGTTGCGGGGGGCCGGGACGAGCAGTACTTC	TRBJ2-7	TRBV7-3	-	TRBD2
CAWSVLGGTEAFF	TGTGCCTGGAGTGTGCTAGGGGGCACTGAAGCTTTCTTT	TRBJ1-1	TRBV30	-	-
CASSPSGAVREQYF	TGTGCCAGCAGCCCTAGCGGGGCCGTTCGCGAGCAGTACTTC	TRBJ2-7	TRBV7-2	once	TRBD2
CASSPGGGQISGANVLTF	TGTGCCAGCAGCCCCGGTGGAGGTCAGATCTCTGGGGCCAACGTCCTGACTTTC	TRBJ2-6	TRBV7-8	-	-
CASSPALAGNEKLFF	TGTGCCAGCAGCCCGGCGTTAGCCGGGAATGAAAAACTGTTTTTT	TRBJ1-4	TRBV7-9	-	-
CASSPRTGHFNEQFF	TGTGCCAGCAGCCCTAGGACAGGCCACTTTAATGAGCAGTTCTTC	TRBJ2-1	TRBV3-1/TRBV3-2	-	TRBD1
CASSRLAGLVETQYF	TGCGCCAGCAGCCGACTAGCGGGATTAGTGGAGACCCAGTACTTC	TRBJ2-5	TRBV4-3	-	TRBD2
CASSLGVRGASKTNEQFF	TGTGCCAGCAGCTTAGGCGTTCGGGGGGCCTCCAAGACCAATGAGCAGTTCTTC	TRBJ2-1	TRBV7-8	once	-
CASRQGASKNIQYF	TGTGCCAGCAGACAGGGGGCGTCCAAAAACATTCAGTACTTC	TRBJ2-4	TRBV28	-	TRBD1
CATSDLGRDMNTEAFF	TGTGCCACCAGTGATTTGGGCCGAGACATGAACACTGAAGCTTTCTTT	TRBJ1-1	TRBV24-1	-	-
CASSLGGSNTIYF	TGTGCCAGCAGCTTAGGAGGGAGCAACACCATATATTTT	TRBJ1-3	TRBV11-3	-	-
CASSTGQGNSEQYF	TGTGCCAGCAGCACGGGACAGGGGAACAGCGAGCAGTACTTC	TRBJ2-7	TRBV5-6	-	TRBD1
CASSPATGWDTEAFF	TGTGCCAGCAGCCCAGCGACAGGGTGGGACACTGAAGCTTTCTTT	TRBJ1-1	TRBV7-8	-	TRBD1
CASSPQVTDTQYF	TGCGCCAGCAGCCCACAGGTCACAGATACGCAGTATTTT	TRBJ2-3	TRBV5-1	few	-
CASSPTALAKNIQYF	TGCGCCAGCAGCCCGACAGCCCTAGCCAAAAACATTCAGTACTTC	TRBJ2-4	TRBV5-1	-	-
CASKLDTGVRLGSFF	TGCGCCAGCAAACTTGATACGGGGGTTCGGCTAGGTTCTTTCTTT	TRBJ1-1	TRBV5-1	-	-
CASSIDRNSGNTIYF	TGTGCCAGTAGTATAGACAGAAACTCTGGAAACACCATATATTTT	TRBJ1-3	TRBV19	-	-
CASSLLAGYQETQYF	TGCGCCAGCAGCTTGCTAGCGGGATACCAAGAGACCCAGTACTTC	TRBJ2-5	TRBV5-1	-	TRBD2
CASSLMSPGTGNYGYTF	TGTGCCAGCAGTTTAATGTCCCCCGGGACAGGTAACTATGGCTACACCTTC	TRBJ1-2	TRBV27	-	TRBD1
CASTSTSGTIEQFF	TGTGCCAGTACCTCGACTAGCGGGACAATCGAGCAGTTCTTC	TRBJ2-1	TRBV19	-	TRBD2
CASSPTGTGGSGNTIYF	TGTGCCAGCAGCCCCACGGGGACAGGGGGCTCCGGAAACACCATATATTTT	TRBJ1-3	TRBV7-6	once	TRBD1
CASSSRAGPSYEQYF	TGTGCCAGCAGCTCCCGAGCGGGACCCTCCTACGAGCAGTACTTC	TRBJ2-7	TRBV11-2	-	TRBD2
CASSTDIGGLGYGYTF	TGTGCCAGCAGCACGGACATAGGAGGGCTTGGCTATGGCTACACCTTC	TRBJ1-2	TRBV9	-	-
CASSSQGDTEAFF	TGTGCCAGCAGCTCACAGGGGGACACTGAAGCTTTCTTT	TRBJ1-1	TRBV7-3	few	TRBD1
CAWSWGQGSGNTIYF	TGTGCCTGGAGTTGGGGACAAGGCTCTGGAAACACCATATATTTT	TRBJ1-3	TRBV30	-	-
CASRGSGETQYF	TGTGCCAGCCGGGGAAGTGGGGAGACCCAGTACTTC	TRBJ2-5	TRBV6-5	-	-
CASSNMASNEKLFF	TGTGCCAGCAGCAACATGGCCAGTAATGAAAAACTGTTTTTT	TRBJ1-4	TRBV3-1/TRBV3-2	few	-
CASSYSGGGGYTF	TGTGCCAGCAGTTACTCGGGAGGGGGTGGCTACACCTTC	TRBJ1-2	TRBV6-5	-	-
CASSLSQETQYF	TGTGCCAGCAGCCTGTCGCAGGAGACCCAGTACTTC	TRBJ2-5	TRBV3-1/TRBV3-2	once	-
CASSMARRRGYGYTF	TGTGCCAGCAGCATGGCGCGTCGGAGGGGCTATGGCTACACCTTC	TRBJ1-2	TRBV7-9	once	-
CSATGGVYGYTF	TGCAGCGCGACAGGGGGCGTCTATGGCTACACCTTC	TRBJ1-2	TRBV29-1	-	TRBD1
CASSTGTSGLYQETQYF	TGCGCCAGCAGCACCGGGACTAGCGGGCTGTACCAAGAGACCCAGTACTTC	TRBJ2-5	TRBV5-1	-	TRBD2
CASSPSESSYNEQFF	TGTGCCAGCTCACCATCAGAAAGCTCCTACAATGAGCAGTTCTTC	TRBJ2-1	TRBV18	-	-
CASSLGVHYEQYF	TGTGCCAGCAGTTTAGGAGTACACTACGAGCAGTACTTC	TRBJ2-7	TRBV28	-	-
CASSEAGGNQPQHF	TGTGCCAGCAGTGAAGCGGGAGGAAATCAGCCCCAGCATTTT	TRBJ1-5	TRBV2	once	-
CASSLETGNYGYTF	TGTGCCAGCAGCTTAGAAACAGGGAACTATGGCTACACCTTC	TRBJ1-2	TRBV11-2	-	-
CASSERQASEAGNTIYF	TGTGCCAGCTCAGAGAGACAGGCGTCGGAGGCTGGAAACACCATATATTTT	TRBJ1-3	TRBV18	-	-
CASSLGGDLNTEAFF	TGCGCCAGCAGCCTAGGGGGGGACCTGAACACTGAAGCTTTCTTT	TRBJ1-1	TRBV4-1	-	-
CATSRKQGLYSNQPQHF	TGTGCCACCAGCAGAAAACAGGGACTATATAGCAATCAGCCCCAGCATTTT	TRBJ1-5	TRBV15	-	-